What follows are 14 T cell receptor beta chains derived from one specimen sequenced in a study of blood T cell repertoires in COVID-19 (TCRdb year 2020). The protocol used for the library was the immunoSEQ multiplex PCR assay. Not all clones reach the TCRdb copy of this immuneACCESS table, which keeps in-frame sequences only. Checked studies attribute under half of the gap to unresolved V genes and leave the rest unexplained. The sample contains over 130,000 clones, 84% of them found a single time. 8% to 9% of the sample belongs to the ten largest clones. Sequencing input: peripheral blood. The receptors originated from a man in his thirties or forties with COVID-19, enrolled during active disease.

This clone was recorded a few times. CDR3 region: CAISDRGVNNSPLHF. In DNA form, the CDR3 reads TGTGCCATCAGCGACAGGGGTGTCAATAATTCACCCCTCCACTTT. V and J are TRBV10-3 and TRBJ1-6, with 8 bases matching TRBD1. CDR3 length equals 15 residues. With 6 bases clipped from V and 5 bases from J, the junction kept 6 bases outside the gene matches. From germline, CDR1 is ENHRY and CDR2 SYGVKD.

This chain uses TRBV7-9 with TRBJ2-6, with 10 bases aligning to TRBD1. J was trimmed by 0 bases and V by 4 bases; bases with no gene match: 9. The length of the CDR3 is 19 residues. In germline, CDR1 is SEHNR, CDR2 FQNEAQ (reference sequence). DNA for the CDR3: TGTGCCAGCAGCTCACGGCCGGGACAGGGGAGCTCTGGGGCCAACGTCCTGACTTTC. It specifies CASSSRPGQGSSGANVLTF.

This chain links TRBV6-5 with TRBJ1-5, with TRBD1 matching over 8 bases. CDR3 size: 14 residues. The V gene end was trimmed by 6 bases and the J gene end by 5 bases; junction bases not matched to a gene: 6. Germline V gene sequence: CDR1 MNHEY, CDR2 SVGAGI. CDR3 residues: CASSLRGQDQPQHF. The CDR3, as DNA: TGTGCCAGCAGCCTCAGGGGGCAGGATCAGCCCCAGCATTTT.

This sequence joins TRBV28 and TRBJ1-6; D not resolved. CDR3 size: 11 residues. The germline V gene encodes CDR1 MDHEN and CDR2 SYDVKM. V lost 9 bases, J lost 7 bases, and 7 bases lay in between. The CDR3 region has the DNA TGTGCCAGTTTTCGGAATTCACCCCTCCACTTT. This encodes CASFRNSPLHF. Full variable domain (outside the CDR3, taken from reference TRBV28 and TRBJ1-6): DVKVTQSSRYLVKRTGEKVFLECVQDMDHENMFWYRQDPGLGLRLIYFSYDVKMKEKGDIPEGYSVSREKKERFSLILESASTNQTSMYLCASFRNSPLHFGNGTRLTVT.

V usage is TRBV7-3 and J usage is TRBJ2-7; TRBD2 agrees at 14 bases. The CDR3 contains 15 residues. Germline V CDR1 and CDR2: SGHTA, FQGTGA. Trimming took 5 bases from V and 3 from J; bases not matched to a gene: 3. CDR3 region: CASSPGLAGGYEQYF. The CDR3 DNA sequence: TGTGCCAGCAGCCCCGGACTAGCGGGGGGCTACGAGCAGTACTTC. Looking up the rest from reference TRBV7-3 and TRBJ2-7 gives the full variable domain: GAGVSQTPSNKVTEKGKYVELRCDPISGHTALYWYRQSLGQGPEFLIYFQGTGAADDSGLPNDRFFAVRPEGSVSTLKIQRTERGDSAVYLCASSPGLAGGYEQYFGPGTRLTVT.

As DNA, the CDR3 is TGCGCCAGCAGCTTGGGACAGAGAACCTACGAGCAGTACTTC. Translating it yields CASSLGQRTYEQYF. The chain recombines TRBV5-1 with TRBJ2-7; possibly TRBD1 for D (5 bases). This CDR3 is built from 14 residues. Trimming shortened V by 0 bases and J by 2 bases, and 9 bases separated the two germline ends. CDR1 is SGHRS and CDR2 is YFSETQ in the germline V gene.

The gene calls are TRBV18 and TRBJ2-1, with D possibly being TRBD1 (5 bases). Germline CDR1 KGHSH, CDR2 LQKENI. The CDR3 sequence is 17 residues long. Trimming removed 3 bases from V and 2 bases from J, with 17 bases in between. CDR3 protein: CASSPMTAGYTYNEQFF. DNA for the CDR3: TGTGCCAGCTCACCGATGACCGCAGGGTATACCTACAATGAGCAGTTCTTC.

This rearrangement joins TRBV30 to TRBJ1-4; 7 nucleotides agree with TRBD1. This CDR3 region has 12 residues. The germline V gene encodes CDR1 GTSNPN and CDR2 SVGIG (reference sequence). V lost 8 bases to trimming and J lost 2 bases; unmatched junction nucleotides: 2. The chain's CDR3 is CAIQGTNEKLFF. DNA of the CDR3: TGTGCCATACAGGGGACTAATGAAAAACTGTTTTTT.

The CDR3 here is CATRYSASTDTQYF. The DNA of the CDR3 is TGTGCCACCAGGTATAGCGCAAGCACAGATACGCAGTATTTT. The genes are TRBV15 and TRBJ2-3; possibly TRBD2 for D (5 bases). The V and J ends lost 6 bases and 0 bases respectively, with 10 bases between them. CDR3 length: 14 residues. CDR1 is LNHNV and CDR2 is YYDKDF in the germline V gene (reference sequence). Full variable domain (rest looked up from reference TRBV15 and TRBJ2-3): DAMVIQNPRYQVTQFGKPVTLSCSQTLNHNVMYWYQQKSSQAPKLLFHYYDKDFNNEADTPDNFQSRRPNTSFCFLDIRSPGLGDTAMYLCATRYSASTDTQYFGPGTRLTVL.

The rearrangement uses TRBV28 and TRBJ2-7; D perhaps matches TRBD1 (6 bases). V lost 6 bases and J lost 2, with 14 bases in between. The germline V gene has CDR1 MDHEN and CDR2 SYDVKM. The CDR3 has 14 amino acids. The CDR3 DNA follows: TGTGCCAGCAGCGAACAGGGTACGGCCTACGAGCAGTACTTC. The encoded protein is CASSEQGTAYEQYF.

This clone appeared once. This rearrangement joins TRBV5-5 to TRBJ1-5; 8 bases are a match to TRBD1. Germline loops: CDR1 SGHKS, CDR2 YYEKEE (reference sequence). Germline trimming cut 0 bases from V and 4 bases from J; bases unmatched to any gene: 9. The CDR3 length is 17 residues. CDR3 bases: TGTGCCAGCAGCTTGGAAGGTCGACAGGGGCTTAATCAGCCCCAGCATTTT. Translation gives CASSLEGRQGLNQPQHF.

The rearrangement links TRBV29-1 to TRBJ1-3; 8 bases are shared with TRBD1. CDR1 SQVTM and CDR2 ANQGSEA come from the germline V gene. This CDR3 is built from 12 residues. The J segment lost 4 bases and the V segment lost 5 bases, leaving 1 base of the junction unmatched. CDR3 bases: TGCAGCGTTAGGGACAGGGGAAACACCATATATTTT. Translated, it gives CSVRDRGNTIYF. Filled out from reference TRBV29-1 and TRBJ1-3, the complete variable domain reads SAVISQKPSRDICQRGTSLTIQCQVDSQVTMMFWYRQQPGQSLTLIATANQGSEATYESGFVIDKFPISRPNLTFSTLTVSNMSPEDSSIYLCSVRDRGNTIYFGEGSWLTVV.

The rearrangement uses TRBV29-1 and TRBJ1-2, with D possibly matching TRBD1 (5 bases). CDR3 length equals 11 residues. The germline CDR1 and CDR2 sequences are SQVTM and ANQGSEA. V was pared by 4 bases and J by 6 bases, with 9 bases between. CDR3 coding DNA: TGCAGCGTTGGGGAGGGGAATGGCTACACCTTC. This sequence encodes CSVGEGNGYTF.

The CDR3 DNA reads as TGTGCCAGCAGCTTAGGAGGAACTCTGGGGACCCAGTACTTC. As protein: CASSLGGTLGTQYF. The rearrangement links TRBV7-9 to TRBJ2-5; D gene ambiguous. The CDR3 runs 14 residues. Trimming stripped 1 base from V and 7 bases from J, with 13 bases between. Per the germline V gene, CDR1 is SEHNR and CDR2 is FQNEAQ (reference sequence).